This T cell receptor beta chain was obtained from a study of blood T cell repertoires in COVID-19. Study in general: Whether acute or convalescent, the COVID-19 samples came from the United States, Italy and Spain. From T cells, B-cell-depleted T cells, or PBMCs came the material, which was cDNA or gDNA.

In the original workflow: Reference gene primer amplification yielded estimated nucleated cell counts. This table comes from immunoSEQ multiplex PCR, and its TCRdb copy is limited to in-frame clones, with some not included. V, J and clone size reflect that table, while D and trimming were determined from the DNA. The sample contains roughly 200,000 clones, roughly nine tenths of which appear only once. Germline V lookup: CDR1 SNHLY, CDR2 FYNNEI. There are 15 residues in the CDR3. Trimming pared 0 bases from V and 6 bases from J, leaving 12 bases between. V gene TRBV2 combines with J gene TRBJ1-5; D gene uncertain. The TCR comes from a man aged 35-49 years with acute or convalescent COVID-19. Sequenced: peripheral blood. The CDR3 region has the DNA TGTGCCAGCAGTGAAGCGGGAGTCGACGGTCAGCCCCAGCATTTT. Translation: CASSEAGVDGQPQHF.